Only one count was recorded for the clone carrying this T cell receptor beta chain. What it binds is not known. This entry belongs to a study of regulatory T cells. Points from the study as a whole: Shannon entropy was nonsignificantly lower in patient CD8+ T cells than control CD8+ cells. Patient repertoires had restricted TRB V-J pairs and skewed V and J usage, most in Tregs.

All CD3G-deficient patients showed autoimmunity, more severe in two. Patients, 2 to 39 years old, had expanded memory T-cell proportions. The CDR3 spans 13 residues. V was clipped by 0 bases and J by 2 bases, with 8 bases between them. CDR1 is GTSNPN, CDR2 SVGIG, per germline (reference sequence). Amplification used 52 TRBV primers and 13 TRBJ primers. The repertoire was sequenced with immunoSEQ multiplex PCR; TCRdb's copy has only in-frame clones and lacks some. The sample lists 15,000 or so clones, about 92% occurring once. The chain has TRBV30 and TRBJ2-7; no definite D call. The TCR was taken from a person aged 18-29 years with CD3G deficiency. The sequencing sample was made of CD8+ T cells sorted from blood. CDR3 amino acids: CAWSVGPAYEQYF. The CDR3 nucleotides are TGTGCCTGGAGTGTAGGGCCAGCCTACGAGCAGTACTTC.